The present T cell receptor beta chain was sequenced within a study of T cell repertoires in cytomegalovirus infection. Findings of the study overall: Clonotypes of TCR beta that were HLA-C-restricted and CMV-specific dominated the ex vivo response.

As for this clonotype: Its antigen remains unidentified.

TCRdb re-derived calls from the reads in MiXCR, one entry per CDR3 protein. The table has 550,000 to 700,000 distinct CDR3 sequences, about 40% seen once. The source of this sequence is a human donor in good health (CMV status not recorded). Some clones in this sample may be carry-over from other donors' samples. The sequencing used cultured PBMCs, collected from culture after CMV antigen stimulation.

The CDR3 protein is CSAEVQLAGVETDTQYF. Here the CDR3 DNA reads TGCAGTGCCGAAGTCCAACTAGCGGGAGTTGAGACAGATACGCAGTATTTT. The chain carries TRBV20-1 and TRBJ2-3; 11 positions agree with TRBD2. CDR3 size: 17 residues. V dropped 6 bases and J dropped 3; count of bases not matched to a gene: 14. The germline CDR1 and CDR2 sequences are DFQATT and SNEGSKA (reference sequence).